This T cell receptor beta chain was recovered during a study of blood T cell repertoires in COVID-19. Study in general: COVID-19 samples collected from the United States, Italy and Spain covered acute and convalescent phases. In each case, the material was cDNA or gDNA derived from T cells, B-cell-depleted T cells, or PBMCs.

In the study's own analysis: Amplified reference gene primers provided the basis for estimating nucleated cell counts. The table came from immunoSEQ multiplex PCR; TCRdb's copy has only in-frame clones and leaves some out. V and J calls and clone size are those listed in that table; D and trimming were worked out from the DNA. The table lists fewer than 350,000 clones, roughly 87% of them singletons. During active infection, Seattle patients enrolled and were then monitored through disease. Germline CDR1 and CDR2: SGHTA and FQGNSA. V shed 4 bases, J shed 5 bases, and the junction held 13 bases outside the gene matches. This CDR3 contains 16 residues.

This sequence originates from a man aged 25 to 45 with COVID-19, enrolled during active disease. The chain carries TRBV7-2 and TRBJ1-2; TRBD1 aligns across 7 bases. The sequenced sample consisted of peripheral blood. In DNA form, the CDR3 reads TGTGCCAGCAGCTCTAACCAACCCGGGACAGCATATGGCTACACCTTC. It is translated as CASSSNQPGTAYGYTF.